This TCR beta chain was identified in a study of blood T cell repertoires in COVID-19. As for the study in general: The origin of the acute and convalescent COVID-19 samples was the United States, Italy and Spain. The analysed material was cDNA or gDNA that came from T cells, B-cell-depleted T cells, or PBMCs.

Germline CDR1 is MNHEY and CDR2 is SMNVEV (reference sequence). Losses at the gene ends were 6 bases for V and 6 bases for J; bases not matched to a gene: 6. CDR3 length: 14 amino acids. As processed by the authors: Amplification of reference gene primers provided the estimated nucleated cell counts. Profiling relied on immunoSEQ multiplex PCR, and the TCRdb table lists in-frame clones only, not all of them. V and J calls and clone size are copied from that table; D and trimming were computed from the DNA. The table lists under 130,000 clones, approximately 89% of them singletons. The rearrangement joins TRBV27 to TRBJ1-5, with 9 bases matching TRBD1. Sequences were obtained from peripheral blood. This TCR came from a woman at least 80 years old in a cohort sampled during active COVID-19. CDR3 sequence reads: CASRSTGGPQPQHF. The CDR3 DNA is TGTGCCAGCAGGTCGACAGGGGGACCTCAGCCCCAGCATTTT.